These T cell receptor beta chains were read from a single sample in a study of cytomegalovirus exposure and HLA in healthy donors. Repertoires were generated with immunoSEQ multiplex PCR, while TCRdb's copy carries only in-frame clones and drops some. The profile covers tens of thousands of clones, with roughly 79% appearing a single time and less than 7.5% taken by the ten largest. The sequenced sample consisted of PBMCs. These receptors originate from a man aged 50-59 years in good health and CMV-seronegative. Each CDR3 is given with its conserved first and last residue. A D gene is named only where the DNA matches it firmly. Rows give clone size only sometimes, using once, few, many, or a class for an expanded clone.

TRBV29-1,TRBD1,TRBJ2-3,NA,CSVVDRALLDTQYF,TGCAGCGTTGTGGACAGGGCATTGTTAGATACGCAGTATTTT
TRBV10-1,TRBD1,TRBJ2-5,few,CASSESTGRETQYF,TGCGCCAGCAGTGAATCGACAGGGAGAGAGACCCAGTACTTC
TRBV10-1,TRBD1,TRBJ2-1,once,CASSRDRAYEQFF,TGCGCCAGCAGCAGGGACAGGGCTTATGAGCAGTTCTTC
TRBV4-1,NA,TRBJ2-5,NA,CASSQFGSLQTQYF,TGCGCCAGCAGCCAATTCGGGTCTTTACAGACCCAGTACTTC
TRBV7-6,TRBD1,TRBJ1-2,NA,CASSLELSLGDRDYGYTF,TGTGCCAGCAGCTTAGAATTAAGTTTAGGGGACAGGGACTATGGCTACACCTTC
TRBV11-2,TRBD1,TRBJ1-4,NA,CASSYGPGTVNEKLFF,TGTGCCAGCAGCTACGGACCGGGGACAGTTAATGAAAAACTGTTTTTT
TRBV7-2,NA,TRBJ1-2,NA,CASSLAAGSNYGYTF,TGTGCCAGCAGCTTAGCGGCAGGGTCTAACTATGGCTACACCTTC
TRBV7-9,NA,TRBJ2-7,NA,CASSYGQFYEQYF,TGTGCCAGCAGCTATGGACAGTTCTACGAGCAGTACTTC
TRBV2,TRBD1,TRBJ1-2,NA,CAGDRGETNYGYTF,TGTGCCGGAGACAGGGGGGAAACCAACTATGGCTACACCTTC
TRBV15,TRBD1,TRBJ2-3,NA,CATSREIWTGGADTQYF,TGTGCCACCAGCAGAGAAATCTGGACAGGGGGCGCAGATACGCAGTATTTT
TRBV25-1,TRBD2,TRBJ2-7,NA,CASSEASGRDYEQYF,TGTGCCAGCAGTGAGGCTAGCGGGAGGGACTACGAGCAGTACTTC
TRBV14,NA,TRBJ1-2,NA,CASSFGQTMGYTF,TGTGCCAGCAGCTTCGGACAGACCATGGGCTACACCTTC
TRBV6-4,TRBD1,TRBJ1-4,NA,CASSDRGGAGEKLFF,TGTGCCAGCAGTGACCGAGGGGGCGCCGGTGAAAAACTGTTTTTT
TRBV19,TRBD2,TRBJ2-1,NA,CASSILASSGHNEQFF,TGTGCCAGTAGTATACTGGCGTCTAGCGGACACAATGAGCAGTTCTTC
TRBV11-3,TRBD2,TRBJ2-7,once,CASSASGGASEQYF,TGTGCCAGCAGCGCTAGCGGGGGGGCCTCCGAGCAGTACTTC
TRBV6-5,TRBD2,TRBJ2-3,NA,CASRTGLAETDTQYF,TGTGCCAGCAGAACCGGACTAGCGGAGACAGATACGCAGTATTTT
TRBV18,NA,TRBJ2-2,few,CASSPGGNTGELFF,TGTGCCAGCTCACCCGGGGGGAACACCGGGGAGCTGTTTTTT
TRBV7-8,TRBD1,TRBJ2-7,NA,CASSLQGDYEQYF,TGTGCCAGCAGCTTGCAGGGGGACTACGAGCAGTACTTC
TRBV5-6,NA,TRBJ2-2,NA,CASSSGRTVNTGELFF,TGTGCCAGCAGCTCGGGGAGAACGGTGAACACCGGGGAGCTGTTTTTT
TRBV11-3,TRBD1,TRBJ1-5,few,CASSLVYRDSLLWDQPQHF,TGTGCCAGCAGCTTAGTATACCGGGACAGTCTACTATGGGATCAGCCCCAGCATTTT
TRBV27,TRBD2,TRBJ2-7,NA,CASSSPGLATEQYF,TGTGCCAGCAGTTCACCGGGACTAGCGACCGAGCAGTACTTC
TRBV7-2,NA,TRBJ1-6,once,CASSFLRQGNSPLHF,TGTGCCAGCAGCTTTTTACGGCAGGGTAATTCACCCCTCCACTTT
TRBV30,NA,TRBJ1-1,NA,CAWTRGGNTEAFF,TGTGCCTGGACCCGGGGGGGGAACACTGAAGCTTTCTTT
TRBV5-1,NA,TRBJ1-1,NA,CASSLTGGGWGTEAFF,TGCGCCAGCAGCTTGACGGGGGGAGGGTGGGGCACTGAAGCTTTCTTT
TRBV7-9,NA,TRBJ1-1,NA,CASSLKAPANTEAFF,TGTGCCAGCAGCTTAAAAGCGCCTGCGAACACTGAAGCTTTCTTT
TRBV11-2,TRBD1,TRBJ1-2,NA,CASSAQGDYGYTF,TGTGCCAGCAGCGCACAGGGGGACTATGGCTACACCTTC
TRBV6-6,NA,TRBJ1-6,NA,CASSYFQSDSPLHF,TGTGCCAGCAGTTACTTCCAGAGCGATTCACCCCTCCACTTT
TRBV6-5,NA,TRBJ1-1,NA,CASSYHRENTEAFF,TGTGCCAGCAGTTACCACCGGGAGAACACTGAAGCTTTCTTT
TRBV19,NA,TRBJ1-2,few,CASNPSPGKGLAYGYTF,TGTGCCAGTAACCCCTCCCCTGGGAAGGGGTTGGCCTATGGCTACACCTTC
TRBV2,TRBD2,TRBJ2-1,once,CASRNLSGGAYNEQFF,TGTGCCAGCAGGAATCTTAGCGGGGGAGCTTACAATGAGCAGTTCTTC
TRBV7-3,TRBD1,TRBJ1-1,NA,CASSLKGGTGEVF,TGTGCCAGCAGCTTAAAAGGAGGGACAGGGGAGGTGTTT
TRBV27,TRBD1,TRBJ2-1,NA,CASSLRGQGFSSYNEQFF,TGTGCCAGCAGTTTAAGGGGACAGGGTTTTAGCTCCTACAATGAGCAGTTCTTC
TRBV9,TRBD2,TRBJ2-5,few,CASSVEGSGYNEETQYF,TGTGCCAGCAGCGTAGAGGGTAGCGGGTATAACGAAGAGACCCAGTACTTC
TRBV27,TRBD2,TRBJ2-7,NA,CVSSTSGRTYEQYF,TGTGTCAGCAGCACTAGCGGGAGAACCTACGAGCAGTACTTC